This TCR beta chain was observed in a study of cytomegalovirus exposure and HLA in healthy donors. Overall study findings and caveats: A list of around 150 TCR beta chains associated with cytomegalovirus was given. The authors excluded some V segments, including TRBV6-2 and TRBV6-3, as indistinguishable. Reports state that TCR beta sequences accurately predicted most subjects' HLA-A and HLA-B alleles. In a later analysis, V- and J-gene trimming of beta chains associated with a DCLRE1C missense variant, replicated independently.

This clone has a single count. Its antigen remains unidentified. Primers: 60 Vbeta forward and 13 Jbeta reverse. Sequencing was performed with immunoSEQ multiplex PCR; in TCRdb, only in-frame clones are kept and a portion is missing. The sample gives approximately 160,000 clones, around 68% of which show up once; less than 1.5% is in the top ten. Germline CDR1 reads SNHLY; CDR2 reads FYNNEI. The CDR3 consists of 13 residues. Deletions cut 6 bases from V and 8 bases from J, with 16 bases between. This receptor was taken from a man aged 45-65 years in good health and CMV-seronegative. Sample: PBMCs. V gene TRBV2 combines with J gene TRBJ1-2, with D hard to call. The CDR3 nucleotides read TGTGCCAGCAGCGTGAGCCAGGTAGGAGGCTACACCTTC. This translates into CASSVSQVGGYTF.